This TCR beta chain was profiled in a study of blood T cell repertoires in COVID-19. Study at large: The samples span acute and convalescent COVID-19 from the United States, Italy and Spain.

The CDR3 sequence is 14 residues long. V shed 7 bases and J 3 bases; nucleotides not matched to a gene: 6. Germline assignment: CDR1 MNHEY and CDR2 SVGAGI. Data came from immunoSEQ multiplex PCR; TCRdb stores just in-frame clones and leaves some out. Here the sample spans roughly 380,000 clones, 85% being singletons. Input material: peripheral blood. The chain employs TRBV6-5 and TRBJ1-3; 7 nucleotides agree with TRBD1. This TCR was sampled from a woman under 30 with acute or convalescent COVID-19. The CDR3 DNA reads TGTGCCAGCAAGGGGGCAGATTATGGAAACACCATATATTTT. It specifies CASKGADYGNTIYF.